This paragraph reports one T cell receptor (beta chain). What antigen it recognizes has not been identified. Base qualities were left out, and no much larger clone turns up one base away. The CDR3 regions of human TCRbeta chains were subjected to immunosequencing. The study's processing was this. TCRs in the repertoires were matched against a reference library of SARS-CoV-2-specific TCRs that had been generated with the MIRA antigen-specificity platform. Breadth meant the fraction of unique TCRs that were SARS-CoV-2-associated, whereas depth meant the fraction of total T cells that were SARS-CoV-2-associated. Each spike-specific TCR was assigned to its reactive spike region and to a CD4 or CD8 class using the MIRA data. Log10-transformed breadth and depth values were compared by one-way ANOVA with Sidak's multiple comparisons tests. TCRdb took this table from immuneACCESS and kept in-frame rearrangements with V and J called. Such tables lack part of the clones; where checked against another copy, unresolved V genes explain under half of the gap, and the rest is unexplained. V and J calls and clone size are copied from that table; D and trimming were computed from the DNA. Across this sample there are about 160,000 clones, with around 94% seen only once. 1.3% of the sample is held by the ten biggest clonotypes.

The sample's time point label is to be understood as: baseline before first vaccination. Samples from vaccinated people were obtained from the UK trials COV001 and COV002, which included a single-blind randomized controlled phase 2/3 trial of AZD1222 (ChAdOx1 nCoV-19) in healthy adults. For TCRbeta chain sequencing, PBMC samples from trial participants were taken at day 0 and at day 28 after the second dose. The sample belongs to a study of T cell responses to AZD1222 COVID-19 vaccine (dated by TCRdb to the early 2020s). For context, the study as a whole: AZD1222 recipients whose second dose came at about 4 weeks and those whose second dose came at about 12 weeks were combined into one group, since spike-specific TCR depth and breadth did not differ between the two schedules. A total of just over 230 trial participants underwent TCR sequencing, of whom 200 to 220 had received two doses of AZD1222 and approximately 26 had received two doses of the MenACWY control vaccine. Trial participants were enrolled into age subgroups of 18-55, 56-69 and 70-plus years, which contained 148, 28 and 57 TCR-sequenced participants, respectively. What the study reported, not specific to this receptor: The 56-69-year group was small, and its depth increase did not reach significance, likely because of low power. Spike-specific TCR breadth and depth rose significantly after two AZD1222 doses compared with day 0 and with MenACWY recipients. Participants were mostly white British and included more females than males, and it was suggested by the authors that clonal diversity may have been underestimated. Conclusions about previously exposed vaccinees are limited, since just 5 to 7 AZD1222 recipients were seropositive for SARS-CoV-2 at baseline. No day 14 peak-response samples were available, so repertoires were characterized only after the peak T cell response. The whole spike protein was spanned by vaccine-associated CD4 TCRs, and dominant responses were seen in regions 160-218 and 743-854. Reportedly, close to half of the unique spike-specific TCRs recognized epitopes lying outside the regions that are mutated in the B.1.351 and B.1.1.7 variants.

At the junction V is shortened by 2 bases and J by 0 bases, with 8 bases in between. Inclusive of the bounding cysteine and phenylalanine, the CDR3 is 15 residues long. Here the CDR3 DNA is all that survives: 45 bases in frame from base 1. From the germline V gene, CDR1 is MNHEY and CDR2 is SVGEGT. The V and J genes are TRBV6-2 or TRBV6-3 and TRBJ2-1; the best D guess is TRBD1, with 6 bases matching. The TCR comes from an adult in good health. This material consisted of peripheral blood, taken on day 0 of AZD1222 vaccination. The CDR3 amino acid sequence is: CASSYQGPSYNEQFF. Read as DNA, the sequence is TGTGCCAGCAGTTACCAGGGGCCCTCCTACAATGAGCAGTTCTTC.